This T cell receptor beta chain was recovered during a study of vaccination effects on CD4 cells after COVID-19. Study-level results: Late in the post-vaccination period, infection-induced and vaccine-induced clones underwent marked clonal contraction. Cross-reaction with common cold coronaviruses was seen in only 1 of 255 vaccine-induced clones from healthy vaccinees.

The CDR3 length is 15 residues. CDR1 and CDR2 (germline): SGDLS, YYNGEE. V was clipped by 4 bases and J by 2 bases, with 12 bases between them. The repertoire was sequenced with immunoSEQ multiplex PCR; TCRdb's copy has only in-frame clones and lacks some. This sample yields about 71,000 clones, of which over 65% are seen a single time; roughly 4% belongs to the top ten. Details on this clone: Its antigen is not identified.

ViraFEST assay sequencing came after antigen-specific CD4+ T cells were expanded with viral peptide pools. Cultured cells yielded isolated CD4+ T cells after more than nine days. Recipients of the vaccine had no prior SARS-CoV-2 infection and negative nucleocapsid antibodies. Every well housed about 1.8 million PBMC, which grew in culture alongside about 9 IU/ml IL-2 and 8.5 to 10 ug/ml peptides. Half-medium changes using IL-2 medium occurred on days 3 and 7. This TCR came from a human donor who received a COVID-19 vaccine. Sequenced here: CD4+ T cells from PBMCs cultured with HCoV-OC43 spike peptides, sampled before COVID-19 vaccination. Subset meaning: HCoV-OC43 spike overlapping peptide pool stimulation. The chain is built from TRBV9 and TRBJ2-2, with D possibly being TRBD2 (6 bases). The CDR3 DNA is TGTGCCAGCAGCACGCGGGACCATAACACCGGGGAGCTGTTTTTT. It translates to CASSTRDHNTGELFF.